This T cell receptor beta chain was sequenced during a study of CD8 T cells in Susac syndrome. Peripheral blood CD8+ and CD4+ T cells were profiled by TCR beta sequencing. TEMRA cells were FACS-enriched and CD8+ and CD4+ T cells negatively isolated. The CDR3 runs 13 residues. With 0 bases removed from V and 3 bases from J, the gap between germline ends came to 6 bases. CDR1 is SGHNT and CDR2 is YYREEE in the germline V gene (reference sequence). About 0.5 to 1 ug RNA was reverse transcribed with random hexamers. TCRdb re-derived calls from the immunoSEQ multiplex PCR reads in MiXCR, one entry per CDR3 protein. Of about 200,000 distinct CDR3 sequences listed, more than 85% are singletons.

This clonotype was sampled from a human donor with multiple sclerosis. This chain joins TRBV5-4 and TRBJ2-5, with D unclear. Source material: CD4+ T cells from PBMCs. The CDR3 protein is CASSLELKETQYF. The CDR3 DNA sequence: TGTGCCAGCAGCTTGGAACTCAAAGAGACCCAGTACTTC.